This TCR beta chain comes out of a study of cytomegalovirus exposure and HLA in healthy donors. The ends were cut back, 4 bases at V and 2 bases at J, with 12 bases in the middle. Germline V lookup: CDR1 SGHNT, CDR2 YYREEE (reference sequence). This CDR3 comprises 14 residues. This clone has just a few counts. Antigen: not known. Some clones are missing from TCRdb's copy, which holds only in-frame ones; the method was immunoSEQ multiplex PCR. The sample includes over 200,000 clones, around 78% of them seen just once. Study-level findings and limits: The study labeled fewer than 200 TCR beta chains cytomegalovirus-associated. Specificity of three CMV-associated chains for CMV antigens was verified in vitro. Subsequent analysis revealed that first-cohort TCR clusters tended to co-occur in the approximately 120 validation repertoires. There were some public TCRs occurring in many donors, but most TCR sequences were rare.

The specimen was PBMCs. The rearrangement joins TRBV5-4 to TRBJ2-5; a weak D match, TRBD2 (6 bases). This receptor was obtained from a young woman in good health and CMV-seronegative. This CDR3 is CASSRERAQETQYF. The DNA for the CDR3 is TGTGCCAGCAGCCGAGAGCGGGCTCAAGAGACCCAGTACTTC.